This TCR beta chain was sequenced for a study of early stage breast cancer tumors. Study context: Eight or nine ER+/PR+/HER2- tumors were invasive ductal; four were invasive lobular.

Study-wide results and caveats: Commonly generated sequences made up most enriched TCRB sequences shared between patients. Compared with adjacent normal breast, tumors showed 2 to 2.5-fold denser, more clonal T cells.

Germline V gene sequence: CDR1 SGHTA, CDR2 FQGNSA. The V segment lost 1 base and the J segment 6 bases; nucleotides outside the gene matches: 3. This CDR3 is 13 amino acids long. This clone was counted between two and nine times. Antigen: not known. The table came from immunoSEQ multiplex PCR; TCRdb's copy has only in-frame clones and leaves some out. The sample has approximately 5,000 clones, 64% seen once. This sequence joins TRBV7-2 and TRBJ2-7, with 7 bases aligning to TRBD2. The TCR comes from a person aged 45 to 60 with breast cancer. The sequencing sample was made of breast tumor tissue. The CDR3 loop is CASSLVERGEQYF. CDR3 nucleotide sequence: TGTGCCAGCAGCTTAGTCGAGCGGGGCGAGCAGTACTTC. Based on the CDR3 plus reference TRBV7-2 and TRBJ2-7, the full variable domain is GAGVSQSPSNKVTEKGKDVELRCDPISGHTALYWYRQSLGQGLEFLIYFQGNSAPDKSGLPSDRFSAERTGGSVSTLTIQRTQQEDSAVYLCASSLVERGEQYFGPGTRLTVT.